These 5 T cell receptor beta chains were all obtained from the same sample, sequenced in a study of blood T cell repertoires in COVID-19. Sequencing used immunoSEQ multiplex PCR; TCRdb keeps in-frame clones, though not all of them. Here the sample spans around 260,000 clones, around nine tenths being singletons. Material: peripheral blood. These TCRs come from a man between 40 and 49 years old who had recovered from COVID-19.

The chain employs TRBV2 and TRBJ2-2; possibly TRBD2 for D (6 bases). CDR1 and CDR2 (germline): SNHLY, FYNNEI. Deletions cut 6 bases from V and 1 base from J, with 15 bases between. The CDR3 has 16 amino acids. The CDR3 here is CASRQELGGNTGELFF. In nucleotides, the CDR3 is TGTGCCAGCAGACAAGAATTGGGAGGGAACACCGGGGAGCTGTTTTTT.

CDR3: CASSWDRGPAGTEAFF. Here the CDR3 DNA reads TGTGCCAGCAGTTGGGACAGGGGGCCTGCGGGCACTGAAGCTTTCTTT. The chain combines TRBV6-2 or TRBV6-3 with TRBJ1-1, with TRBD1 matching over 12 bases. Unmatched junction bases numbered 7, after V lost 4 bases and J lost 4 bases. The CDR3 consists of 16 residues. Germline V gene lookup returns CDR1 MNHEY and CDR2 SVGEGT.

The chain combines TRBV7-3 with TRBJ2-2, with 10 bases matching TRBD1. CDR1 SGHTA and CDR2 FQGTGA come from the germline V gene. The junction had 6 bases not matched to a gene; V was cut back by 5 bases and J by 3 bases. The CDR3 spans 16 residues. The CDR3 here is CASSPSTGGYTGELFF. As DNA, the CDR3 is TGTGCCAGCAGCCCGTCGACAGGGGGCTACACCGGGGAGCTGTTTTTT.

This clone showed up just a few times. The V gene is TRBV11-2, the J gene TRBJ2-1; 7 bases agree with TRBD2. Germline CDR1 is SGHAT and CDR2 is FQNNGV. The CDR3 is 17 residues long. After removal of 5 bases from V and 4 bases from J, the junction contained 14 bases not matched to a gene. The CDR3 nucleotides are TGTGCCAGCAGCATCTCTTACTGGCGGGAGTGGTACAATGAGCAGTTCTTC. The encoded protein is CASSISYWREWYNEQFF.

This chain connects TRBV19 to TRBJ2-7; D gene ambiguous. V shed 8 bases and J shed 0 bases, with 14 bases lying between them. The CDR3 is 14 residues long. In germline, CDR1 is LNHDA, CDR2 SQIVND (reference sequence). CDR3 coding DNA: TGTGCCAGTCGGTCCGCCGTAAGCTCCTACGAGCAGTACTTC. This gives the protein CASRSAVSSYEQYF.